The 24 T cell receptor beta chains listed next were all sequenced from one sample in a study of graft-versus-host responses after intestinal transplantation. This table comes from immunoSEQ multiplex PCR, and its TCRdb copy is limited to in-frame clones, with some not included. In the table there are around 50,000 clones, roughly 90% of which are singletons. The antigens for these receptors are not known. The sequences come from unstimulated CD4+ T cells sorted from spleen or lymph node cells, collected before transplant. The origin of the receptors is a human donor who was the organ donor for an intestinal transplant.

This chain joins TRBV29-1 and TRBJ2-1; the match to TRBD1 covers 7 bases. CDR3 length: 12 residues. The V and J ends lost 7 bases and 7 bases, in that order; junction bases with no gene match: 7. Germline V lookup: CDR1 SQVTM, CDR2 ANQGSEA. CDR3 protein: CSAPTQGNEQFF. CDR3 nucleotide sequence: TGCAGCGCCCCCACACAGGGGAATGAGCAGTTCTTC.

V gene TRBV7-6 combines with J gene TRBJ2-7; the D gene is possibly TRBD2 (5 bases). CDR1 is SGHVS and CDR2 is FNYEAQ in the germline V gene. Trimming took off 0 bases at V and 5 bases at J, with 11 bases between the two ends. The CDR3 sequence is 14 residues long. CDR3 sequence (DNA): TGTGCCAGCAGCTTAGCACCTCGGGAAGACGAGCAGTACTTC. This codes for CASSLAPREDEQYF.

The chain recombines TRBV5-1 with TRBJ2-5; the D gene is possibly TRBD2 (6 bases). Germline V gene sequence: CDR1 SGHRS, CDR2 YFSETQ. V dropped 7 bases and J dropped 1 base, with 11 bases sitting between them. There are 13 residues in the CDR3. For the CDR3, the DNA is TGCGCCAGCCATCCGGGACTCCAAGAGACCCAGTACTTC. Residues: CASHPGLQETQYF.

The chain joins TRBV5-1 to TRBJ2-7; 11 bases fit TRBD2. V dropped 0 bases and J dropped 4; count of bases not matched to a gene: 6. The CDR3 spans 16 residues. The germline gives CDR1 SGHRS, CDR2 YFSETQ. CDR3 region: CASSLGGGTSGYEQYF. For the CDR3, the DNA is TGCGCCAGCAGCTTGGGAGGCGGGACTAGCGGATACGAGCAGTACTTC.

The chain carries TRBV28 and TRBJ1-2, with TRBD1 matching over 7 bases. V dropped 7 bases and J dropped 5; count of bases not matched to a gene: 13. This CDR3 region has 15 residues. Germline V CDR1 and CDR2: MDHEN, SYDVKM. CDR3 protein: CASMGSTGAPYGYTF. Here the CDR3 DNA reads TGTGCCAGCATGGGATCCACAGGGGCCCCATATGGCTACACCTTC.

The rearrangement joins TRBV6-6 to TRBJ1-3, with 10 bases identical to TRBD1. Unmatched junction bases numbered 4, after V lost 3 bases and J lost 2 bases. In germline, CDR1 is MNHNY, CDR2 SVGAGI (reference sequence). The CDR3 totals 16 residues. The CDR3 reads CASSYLDRGPGNTIYF. DNA for the CDR3: TGTGCCAGCAGTTATCTCGACAGGGGGCCTGGAAACACCATATATTTT.

This clone was recorded once. V gene TRBV28 combines with J gene TRBJ2-3, with 8 bases that match TRBD1. The CDR3 has 15 amino acids. The ends lost 9 bases at V and 2 bases at J; junction bases unmatched: 10. Germline CDR1 is MDHEN and CDR2 is SYDVKM. As DNA, the CDR3 is TGTGCCAGTCAGTTAAGGACAGGGACCACAGATACGCAGTATTTT. Translating it yields CASQLRTGTTDTQYF.

The V gene is TRBV6-5, the J gene TRBJ1-4; unclear D gene. Deletions cut 6 bases from V and 5 bases from J, with 13 bases between. The CDR3 consists of 14 residues. Germline V gives CDR1 MNHEY, CDR2 SVGAGI. This CDR3 reads CASRTLTGNEKLFF. In DNA, the CDR3 is TGTGCCAGCAGAACCCTAACGGGGAATGAAAAACTGTTTTTT.

The CDR3 DNA follows: TGTGCCAGCAGTTTGCGGGGACGAGAGCAGTTCTTC. Translating gives CASSLRGREQFF. The J gene is TRBJ2-1, the V gene TRBV27; weak D call: TRBD2 (6 bases). CDR1 MNHEY and CDR2 SMNVEV come from the germline V gene (reference sequence). The ends were cut back, 3 bases at V and 10 bases at J, with 10 bases in the middle. This CDR3 is built from 12 residues.

This sequence joins TRBV5-1 and TRBJ1-2; no clear D gene. Germline V gene lookup returns CDR1 SGHRS and CDR2 YFSETQ. V was trimmed by 0 bases and J by 6 bases, leaving 9 bases between them. The CDR3 sequence is 13 residues long. CDR3 DNA: TGCGCCAGCAGCTTGGGGTCCCGGGATGGCTACACCTTC. It translates to CASSLGSRDGYTF.

This clone was counted a single time. This rearrangement joins TRBV27 to TRBJ2-7; tentative D call: TRBD1 (5 bases). The CDR3 has 14 residues. Between the trimmed V and J ends, which lost 5 bases and 0 bases, there was a span of 11 bases. Germline V lookup: CDR1 MNHEY, CDR2 SMNVEV (reference sequence). The CDR3 protein is CASSRQYLSYEQYF. In DNA form, the CDR3 reads TGTGCCAGCAGTCGACAGTACCTCTCCTACGAGCAGTACTTC.

V usage is TRBV28 and J usage is TRBJ1-4; a weak D match, TRBD1 (6 bases). Trimming left V 4 bases short and J 5 bases short, with 8 bases between. CDR3 length equals 13 residues. CDR1 MDHEN and CDR2 SYDVKM come from the germline V gene. The CDR3 protein is CASSSQGNEKLFF. Here the CDR3 DNA reads TGTGCCAGCAGTTCTCAGGGGAATGAAAAACTGTTTTTT.

The chain combines TRBV6-6 with TRBJ2-1; 7 bases align to TRBD1. The CDR3 has 13 residues. In germline, CDR1 is MNHNY, CDR2 SVGAGI (reference sequence). J gave up 6 bases and V 1 base, and 0 bases lay outside the gene matches. CDR3 amino acids: CASSYWDSNEQFF. In nucleotides, the CDR3 is TGTGCCAGCAGTTACTGGGACAGCAATGAGCAGTTCTTC.

The genes are TRBV6-5 and TRBJ2-5; 7 bases align to TRBD1. Germline assignment: CDR1 MNHEY and CDR2 SVGAGI. The CDR3 length is 16 residues. After removal of 4 bases from V and 6 bases from J, the junction contained 14 bases not matched to a gene. CDR3 DNA: TGTGCCAGCAGTTCCTACTCGACAGGGCGAGGCCAGACCCAGTACTTC. Translated, it gives CASSSYSTGRGQTQYF.

The rearrangement links TRBV7-3 to TRBJ1-1, with a weak D call TRBD1 (5 bases). Germline CDR1 is SGHTA and CDR2 is FQGTGA. Trimming pared 5 bases from V and 7 bases from J, leaving 14 bases between. The CDR3 is 13 amino acids. CDR3 sequence: CASSPLRGGEAFF. The CDR3 DNA reads as TGTGCCAGCAGCCCTCTCCGGGGGGGTGAAGCTTTCTTT.

A single count supports this clone. The CDR3 sequence: CASSLLAWAQETQYF. CDR3 coding DNA: TGTGCCAGCAGCTTGCTAGCGTGGGCCCAAGAGACCCAGTACTTC. The J gene is TRBJ2-5, the V gene TRBV5-6; possibly TRBD2 for D (6 bases). The CDR3 is 15 residues long. Trimming cost V 1 base and J 1 base, with 11 bases left between them. CDR1 and CDR2 (germline): SGHDT, YYEEEE.

The chain uses TRBV6-5 and TRBJ1-3; D might be TRBD1 (6 bases). Germline loops: CDR1 MNHEY, CDR2 SVGAGI. V dropped 5 bases and J dropped 0 bases, with 11 bases sitting between them. This CDR3 has 15 amino acids. The CDR3 reads CASSAGGHSGNTIYF. CDR3 in DNA: TGTGCCAGCAGTGCGGGGGGCCACTCTGGAAACACCATATATTTT.

The chain uses TRBV29-1 and TRBJ2-5, with 8 nucleotides matching TRBD2. This CDR3 is 14 amino acids long. Germline-derived CDR1 and CDR2 are SQVTM and ANQGSEA. After removal of 1 base from V and 4 bases from J, the junction contained 5 bases not matched to a gene. CDR3 nucleotide sequence: TGCAGCGTTGAAGCGGGAGGGGGAGCAGAGACCCAGTACTTC. Encoded protein: CSVEAGGGAETQYF.

V and J are TRBV7-9 and TRBJ2-2; 7 bases are a match to TRBD2. The CDR3 loop spans 15 amino acids. Looked up from germline, CDR1 is SEHNR and CDR2 is FQNEAQ (reference sequence). V dropped 1 base and J dropped 6; count of bases not matched to a gene: 5. The CDR3 bases are TGTGCCAGCAGCTTAGGGACTAGAGGTCCCGGGGAGCTGTTTTTT. It translates to CASSLGTRGPGELFF.

The chain carries TRBV9 and TRBJ1-4; the D is unclear. The CDR3 contains 15 residues. V shed 3 bases and J shed 7 bases, with 16 bases lying between them. Germline CDR1 is SGDLS and CDR2 is YYNGEE. The CDR3 sequence: CASSALGSVGEKLFF. For the CDR3, the DNA is TGTGCCAGCAGCGCCCTCGGGTCCGTGGGTGAAAAACTGTTTTTT.

This clone was seen only a few times. The chain combines TRBV6-6 with TRBJ2-7; 10 bases fit TRBD2. The CDR3 is 14 residues long. Germline V lookup: CDR1 MNHNY, CDR2 SVGAGI (reference sequence). The ends lost 5 bases at V and 5 bases at J; junction bases unmatched: 6. CDR3 DNA: TGTGCCAGCAGTAATGGGCTAGCGGGGGACGAGCAGTACTTC. Amino acids: CASSNGLAGDEQYF.

Comment on this clone: The junction departs from germline at one end; a sequencing error may be responsible. This rearrangement joins TRBV28 to TRBJ2-7, with a possible D match to TRBD2 (5 bases). The CDR3 has 14 amino acids. Germline V CDR1 and CDR2: MDHEN, SYDVKM. The CDR3 DNA reads as TGTGCCAGCAGTTGTCCGAGGGCCTCCTGCGAGCAGTACTTC. Residues: CASSCPRASCEQYF. The full variable domain, with the rest looked up from reference TRBV28 and TRBJ2-7, is DVKVTQSSRYLVKRTGEKVFLECVQDMDHENMFWYRQDPGLGLRLIYFSYDVKMKEKGDIPEGYSVSREKKERFSLILESASTNQTSMYLCASSCPRASCEQYFGPGTRLTVT.

This chain uses TRBV29-1 with TRBJ2-7; TRBD2 agrees at 12 bases. V dropped 7 bases and J dropped 3; count of bases not matched to a gene: 7. The CDR3 extends over 14 amino acids. Germline CDR1 and CDR2: SQVTM and ANQGSEA. The CDR3: CSAGTSGRFYEQYF. The CDR3 DNA sequence: TGCAGCGCTGGAACTAGCGGGAGGTTCTACGAGCAGTACTTC.

The V call is TRBV6-1, the J call TRBJ2-3, with 11 bases matching TRBD2. The CDR3 contains 17 residues. Per the germline V gene, CDR1 is MNHNS and CDR2 is SASEGT. Trimming removed 4 bases from V and 0 bases from J; junction bases left unmatched: 6. This CDR3 reads CASSGPSGRSSTDTQYF. CDR3 bases: TGTGCCAGCAGTGGGCCTAGCGGGAGGAGTAGCACAGATACGCAGTATTTT.